This T cell receptor beta chain stems from a study of OX40 agonist ivuxolimab in advanced cancers. Overall study results and limits: Relative to CD4+, CD8+ T cells held more expanded clones on average.

Measured with immunoSEQ multiplex PCR; TCRdb has only the in-frame clones, and not every one. Among tens of thousands of clones listed, around 87% were seen once. This clone has just one count. Antigen: not known. The specimen comprised CD4+ or CD8+ T cells sorted from blood, sampled in a trial of the OX40 agonist ivuxolimab. This receptor was identified in an adult with an advanced solid tumor such as melanoma, head and neck, liver or kidney cancer.

CDR3 protein: CSVRGGGGYQETQYF. CDR3 bases: TGCAGCGTACGCGGGGGAGGGGGCTACCAAGAGACCCAGTACTTC. The chain recombines TRBV29-1 with TRBJ2-5; D may correspond to TRBD1 or TRBD2 (7 bases each). The CDR3 extends over 15 amino acids. Germline lookup yields CDR1 SQVTM and CDR2 ANQGSEA. The ends were cut back, 6 bases at V and 0 bases at J, with 17 bases in the middle. Combining the CDR3 with reference TRBV29-1 and TRBJ2-5 gives the whole variable domain SAVISQKPSRDICQRGTSLTIQCQVDSQVTMMFWYRQQPGQSLTLIATANQGSEATYESGFVIDKFPISRPNLTFSTLTVSNMSPEDSSIYLCSVRGGGGYQETQYFGPGTRLLVL.